The clone carrying this T cell receptor beta chain has just one count. CDR1 and CDR2 from the germline V gene are SGHNT and YYREEE (reference sequence). The V gene end was trimmed by 8 bases and the J gene end by 1 base; junction bases not matched to a gene: 9. The length of the CDR3 is 17 residues. TCRdb's table, derived via immunoSEQ multiplex PCR, lists solely in-frame clones and lacks some. The data show just over 70,000 clones, 70% to 75% seen once. These data originate in a study of blood T cell repertoires in COVID-19. This TCR derives from a woman between 65 and 79 years old with acute or convalescent COVID-19. Specimen: peripheral blood. V usage is TRBV5-4 and J usage is TRBJ2-3, with 14 nucleotides matching TRBD2. CDR3 sequence: CASEGTSGGEGTDTQYF. Here the CDR3 DNA reads TGTGCCAGTGAGGGGACTAGCGGGGGAGAGGGCACAGATACGCAGTATTTT.